The 9 T cell receptor beta chains presented below share a single source sample, sequenced in a study of T cell repertoires in cytomegalovirus infection. Their antigens are not known. MiXCR was run by TCRdb on the reads, yielding one entry per CDR3 protein. The sample records about 51,000 distinct CDR3 sequences, over 15% being singletons. Source: CD8+ T cells from cultured PBMCs, taken from culture after CMV antigen stimulation. The receptors were gathered from a human donor in good health (CMV status not recorded). Some clones in this sample may be carry-over from other donors' samples.

Remarks on this clonotype: This could be a read error, since a much larger clone is one nucleotide away. The rearrangement links TRBV7-8 to TRBJ2-2; D is perhaps TRBD2 (6 bases). This CDR3 contains 19 residues. V gave up 2 bases and J gave up 3 bases, with 22 bases separating them. Germline V CDR1 and CDR2: SGHVS, FQNEAQ. The CDR3 DNA follows: TGTGCCAGCAGCTTATACCTGACACAGGAGACTAGTTACACCGGGGAGCTGTTTTTT. This gives the protein CASSLYLTQETSYTGELFF.

The table lists this clonotype with a few counts. The chain recombines TRBV28 with TRBJ1-1; 8 nucleotides agree with TRBD1. This CDR3 region has 14 residues. V dropped 6 bases and J dropped 7; count of bases not matched to a gene: 10. Germline assignment: CDR1 MDHEN and CDR2 SYDVKM. The CDR3 region is CASRPPGGPLEAFF. CDR3 DNA: TGTGCCAGCAGGCCTCCAGGGGGCCCGCTTGAAGCTTTCTTT.

The rearrangement joins TRBV6-2 or TRBV6-3 to TRBJ1-2; D not resolved. The germline V and J ends were trimmed by 5 bases and 7 bases, with 14 bases remaining between them. From germline, CDR1 is MNHEY and CDR2 SVGEGT. This CDR3 comprises 13 residues. CDR3 DNA sequence: TGTGCCAGCAGTATGGCCGCAAAGGGTGGCTACACCTTC. Translating gives CASSMAAKGGYTF.

The V and J genes are TRBV14 and TRBJ2-1, with D perhaps given as TRBD1 or TRBD2 (5 bases each). There are 17 residues in the CDR3. Trimming cost V 0 bases and J 3 bases, with 15 bases left between them. Germline V CDR1 and CDR2: SGHDN, FVKESK. CDR3: CASSQDWDGDLYNEQFF. CDR3 DNA sequence: TGTGCCAGCAGCCAAGACTGGGACGGGGATCTCTACAATGAGCAGTTCTTC.

To note about this clonotype: Being one base from a much bigger clone, this may be a read error. The chain links TRBV7-9 to TRBJ2-4; tentatively, D is TRBD2 (6 bases). This CDR3 contains 16 residues. The V gene's germline CDR1 is SEHNR and CDR2 FQNEAQ (reference sequence). The CDR3 sequence: CASSLATGVAKNSQYF. The DNA for the CDR3 is TGTGCCAGCAGCTTAGCGACGGGAGTGGCCAAAAACAGTCAGTACTTC. The variable domain in full, with the rest retrieved from reference TRBV7-9 and TRBJ2-4, is DTGVSQNPRHKITKRGQNVTFRCDPISEHNRLYWYRQTLGQGPEFLTYFQNEAQLEKSRLLSDRFSAERPKGSFSTLEIQRTEQGDSAMYLCASSLATGVAKNSQYFGAGTRLSVL.

This clonotype has just a few counts. The chain uses TRBV27 and TRBJ1-5, with TRBD1 matching over 7 bases. V dropped 8 bases and J dropped 7; count of bases not matched to a gene: 11. CDR3 length: 14 residues. The germline gives CDR1 MNHEY, CDR2 SMNVEV (reference sequence). The CDR3 here is CASGPFRGEQPQHF. CDR3 sequence (DNA): TGTGCCAGCGGTCCGTTCAGGGGGGAACAGCCCCAGCATTTT.

This clonotype counts as medium-sized. The V call is TRBV7-8, the J call TRBJ2-7; tentative D call: TRBD2 (5 bases). Deletions cut 2 bases from V and 4 bases from J, with 12 bases between. This CDR3 has 14 residues. From germline, CDR1 is SGHVS and CDR2 FQNEAQ. As DNA, the CDR3 is TGTGCCAGCAGCTTATTCCCAGGAGGATACGAGCAGTACTTC. It encodes CASSLFPGGYEQYF.

The rearrangement links TRBV7-9 to TRBJ2-7; D uncertain. The germline V gene encodes CDR1 SEHNR and CDR2 FQNEAQ (reference sequence). The CDR3 runs to 11 residues. V lost 2 bases to trimming and J lost 6 bases, with 5 bases between them. The CDR3 DNA reads TGTGCCAGCAGCTTATTGGCCGAGCAGTACTTC. Protein product: CASSLLAEQYF.

The chain uses TRBV28 and TRBJ2-3; a possible D gene is TRBD2 (5 bases). Germline assignment: CDR1 MDHEN and CDR2 SYDVKM. V was cut by 4 bases and J by 1 base, with 9 bases left in between. The CDR3 runs 14 residues. CDR3 DNA sequence: TGTGCCAGCAGTTCGAGGGAGCGCACAGATACGCAGTATTTT. It translates to CASSSRERTDTQYF.